The sequence of this T cell receptor (beta chain) was determined in a study of technical replicates of blood from a handful of donors. Data came from immunoSEQ multiplex PCR; TCRdb stores just in-frame clones and leaves some out. The sample has fewer than 110,000 clones; over 90% are singletons. This TCR came from a human donor in good health. The specimen sequenced was T cells isolated from PBMCs.

CDR3 in amino acids: CASSPSTGWSNQPQHF. The CDR3 DNA reads TGTGCCAGCTCACCATCGACAGGGTGGAGCAATCAGCCCCAGCATTTT. The rearrangement joins TRBV18 to TRBJ1-5, with 7 bases matching TRBD1. CDR1 is KGHSH and CDR2 is LQKENI in the germline V gene. V lost 2 bases and J lost 1; bases outside the gene matches: 5. This CDR3 region has 16 residues. Together with reference TRBV18 and TRBJ1-5, the CDR3 gives the full variable domain: NAGVMQNPRHLVRRRGQEARLRCSPMKGHSHVYWYRQLPEEGLKFMVYLQKENIIDESGMPKERFSAEFPKEGPSILRIQQVVRGDSAAYFCASSPSTGWSNQPQHFGDGTRLSIL.